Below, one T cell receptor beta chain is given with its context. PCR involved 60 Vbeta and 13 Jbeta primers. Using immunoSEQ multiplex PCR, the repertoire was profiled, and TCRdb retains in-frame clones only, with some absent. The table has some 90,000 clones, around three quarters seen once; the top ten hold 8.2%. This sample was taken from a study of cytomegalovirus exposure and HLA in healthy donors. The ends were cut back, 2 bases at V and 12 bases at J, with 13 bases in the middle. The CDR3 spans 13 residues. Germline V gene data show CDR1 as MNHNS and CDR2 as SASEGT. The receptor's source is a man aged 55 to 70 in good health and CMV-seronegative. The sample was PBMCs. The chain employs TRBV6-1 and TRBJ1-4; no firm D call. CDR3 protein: CASSEREAGELFF. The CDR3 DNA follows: TGTGCCAGCAGTGAAAGGGAAGCCGGGGAACTGTTTTTT.